Listed here are 8 T cell receptor beta chains from one sample, sequenced in a study of spatial heterogeneity in lung cancer. Time point in this sample: sample taken at primary tumor resection. TCRdb fed the 5' RACE reads into MiXCR, producing one record per CDR3 protein. The data contain roughly 3,200 distinct CDR3 sequences, roughly 3% of them singletons. No antigen has been identified for these receptors. Findings and limits, study-wide: How many expanded intratumoral alpha and beta TCRs were present tracked the tumor mutation count, which was a count of nonsynonymous mutations.

This material consisted of lung tumor tissue, taken at surgery. These receptors originate from a male donor with early-stage non-small cell lung cancer.

By share of the sample, this clonotype is medium-sized. This chain connects TRBV7-9 to TRBJ1-2; the D is unclear. CDR1 and CDR2 (germline): SEHNR, FQNEAQ (reference sequence). CDR3 length: 16 amino acids. The V and J ends lost 3 bases and 4 bases respectively, with 18 bases between them. Here the CDR3 reads CASSFGRLLTSYGYTF. DNA for the CDR3: TGTGCCAGCAGCTTCGGTCGGCTACTGACTAGCTATGGCTACACCTTC.

Judged by abundance, this clonotype is medium-sized. The chain carries TRBV20-1 and TRBJ1-2; D call uncertain. Germline values: CDR1 DFQATT, CDR2 SNEGSKA (reference sequence). The CDR3 runs to 11 residues. V lost 7 bases and J 6 bases, leaving 12 bases between the germline ends. CDR3 sequence: CSGGQRDGYTF. The CDR3 nucleotides are TGCAGTGGTGGCCAACGGGATGGCTACACCTTC.

This clonotype counts as medium-sized. V and J are TRBV7-9 and TRBJ1-1; D call uncertain. Between the trimmed V and J ends, which lost 5 bases and 4 bases, there was a span of 11 bases. In germline, CDR1 is SEHNR, CDR2 FQNEAQ (reference sequence). The CDR3 is 13 amino acids. This CDR3 reads CASSLLGITEAFF. For the CDR3, the DNA is TGTGCCAGCAGCCTCTTGGGGATCACTGAAGCTTTCTTT.

This clonotype is labeled medium-sized. V gene TRBV5-5 combines with J gene TRBJ1-3; D is ambiguous. Trimming took 5 bases from V and 0 from J, leaving 6 bases between them. CDR1 is SGHKS, CDR2 YYEKEE, per germline (reference sequence). This CDR3 has 13 residues. CDR3 nucleotide sequence: TGTGCCAGCAGTGGGCTCTCTGGAAACACCATATATTTT. Its protein product is CASSGLSGNTIYF.

This clonotype is medium-sized within its sample. The J gene is TRBJ2-1, the V gene TRBV7-2; unclear D gene. Germline V gene data show CDR1 as SGHTA and CDR2 as FQGNSA. This CDR3 region has 14 residues. Trimming took 5 bases from V and 6 from J, leaving 14 bases between them. CDR3 DNA sequence: TGTGCCAGCAGCATCCAACGGCAGCTCAATGAGCAGTTCTTC. Translating gives CASSIQRQLNEQFF. Together with reference TRBV7-2 and TRBJ2-1, the CDR3 gives the full variable domain: GAGVSQSPSNKVTEKGKDVELRCDPISGHTALYWYRQSLGQGLEFLIYFQGNSAPDKSGLPSDRFSAERTGGSVSTLTIQRTQQEDSAVYLCASSIQRQLNEQFFGPGTRLTVL.

This chain uses TRBV14 with TRBJ2-3, with a tentative D call TRBD2 (7 bases). The CDR3 covers 16 residues. V gave up 4 bases and J gave up 6 bases, with 20 bases separating them. The germline gives CDR1 SGHDN, CDR2 FVKESK. CDR3 nucleotides: TGTGCCAGCAGCCCCGGGGGGCGGTCCTACGGGGATACGCAGTATTTT. Its translation: CASSPGGRSYGDTQYF.

This clonotype is deemed medium-sized (0.01 to 0.1%). The rearrangement joins TRBV5-1 to TRBJ1-2; 8 bases align to TRBD1. CDR3 length equals 14 residues. Trimming took 3 bases from V and 1 from J; bases not matched to a gene: 2. CDR1 SGHRS and CDR2 YFSETQ come from the germline V gene. The CDR3 loop is CASSSGQVNYGYTF. The CDR3 nucleotides read TGCGCCAGCAGCTCGGGACAGGTTAACTATGGCTACACCTTC.

This chain uses TRBV7-2 with TRBJ2-3, with 10 bases aligning to TRBD2. The CDR3 consists of 16 residues. CDR1 and CDR2 from the germline V gene are SGHTA and FQGNSA. V trimming: 4 bases; J trimming: 4 bases; junction bases outside the gene matches: 8. The chain's CDR3 is CASSWASGSTPDTQYF. CDR3 DNA: TGTGCCAGCAGCTGGGCTAGCGGGAGTACACCAGATACGCAGTATTTT.